Listed here are 15 T cell receptor beta chains from one sample, sequenced in a study of CD8 T cells in ankylosing spondylitis. Study-wide results and caveats: A TCR beta motif of about eight highly homologous variants appeared characteristic of ankylosing spondylitis blood.

TCRdb called the 5' RACE reads again in MiXCR, with one record for every CDR3 protein. The sample yields 200,000 to 250,000 distinct CDR3 sequences, roughly 18% seen once. Their target antigens are unknown. Sequencing was carried out using blood, either unsorted or a sorted T cell fraction (not recorded which). These receptors all stem from a male donor with ankylosing spondylitis.

This clonotype has a count of ten or more. The V gene is TRBV4-1, the J gene TRBJ2-3; weak D call: TRBD2 (5 bases). The CDR3 runs to 14 residues. Germline CDR1 and CDR2: MGHRA and YSYEKL. With 0 bases removed from V and 1 base from J, the gap between germline ends came to 5 bases. The CDR3 coding sequence is TGCGCCAGCAGCCAAGACGGGGGCACAGATACGCAGTATTTT. This codes for CASSQDGGTDTQYF.

This clonotype has a handful of counts. The V gene is TRBV29-1, the J gene TRBJ2-1; D unresolved. The V gene's germline CDR1 is SQVTM and CDR2 ANQGSEA. Trimming cost V 0 bases and J 9 bases, with 9 bases left between them. The CDR3 covers 12 residues. CDR3 DNA sequence: TGCAGCGTTGAAGATTCCAGAAGTGAGCAGTTCTTC. This gives the protein CSVEDSRSEQFF.

This clonotype was seen only a few times. V and J are TRBV4-2 and TRBJ1-5; no definite D call. The CDR3 sequence is 15 residues long. V was trimmed by 0 bases and J by 6 bases, leaving 12 bases between them. Germline CDR1 LGHNA, CDR2 YNFKEQ. This CDR3 reads CASSQEALLIQPQHF. For the CDR3, the DNA is TGTGCCAGCAGCCAAGAAGCCCTTCTAATTCAGCCCCAGCATTTT.

This clonotype has more than one count but fewer than ten. The chain recombines TRBV3-1 with TRBJ2-1, with 9 bases identical to TRBD1. CDR1 and CDR2 from the germline V gene are LGHDT and YNNKEL (reference sequence). The CDR3 consists of 16 residues. The trim removed 0 bases at V and 3 bases at J, leaving 3 bases unmatched. In DNA form, the CDR3 reads TGTGCCAGCAGCCAAGAGGGGGACAGGGTCTACAATGAGCAGTTCTTC. Translated, it gives CASSQEGDRVYNEQFF.

This clonotype was picked up a small number of times. The V gene is TRBV28, the J gene TRBJ2-7; 10 bases are shared with TRBD1. This CDR3 contains 16 residues. CDR1 is MDHEN and CDR2 is SYDVKM in the germline V gene. Trimming cost V 5 bases and J 2 bases; bases outside gene matches: 9. CDR3 protein: CASSEPGTGEPYEQYF. As DNA, the CDR3 is TGTGCCAGCAGTGAACCCGGGACAGGGGAACCCTACGAGCAGTACTTC.

This clonotype has more than one count but fewer than ten. The chain joins TRBV10-3 to TRBJ2-1; TRBD1 might be the D (5 bases). V was pared by 2 bases and J by 9 bases, with 11 bases between. The CDR3 is 13 amino acids. Germline lookup yields CDR1 ENHRY and CDR2 SYGVKD. This chain's CDR3 is CAISETVDTEQFF. The CDR3 DNA follows: TGTGCCATCAGTGAGACCGTGGACACTGAGCAGTTCTTC.

In this sample, this clonotype turned up many times. CDR3 bases: TGTGCCAGCAGCGGACTAGGGGCCGTATTAGCCAAAAACATTCAGTACTTC. Its translation: CASSGLGAVLAKNIQYF. V is TRBV6-1 and J is TRBJ2-4, with 7 bases identical to TRBD2. Unmatched junction bases numbered 11, after V lost 6 bases and J lost 0 bases. The CDR3 covers 17 residues. Germline lookup yields CDR1 MNHNS and CDR2 SASEGT.

Ten or more counts support this clonotype. The chain has TRBV29-1 and TRBJ2-7, with D hard to call. V lost 1 base and J lost 0, with 10 bases in between. This CDR3 is 14 amino acids long. CDR1 SQVTM and CDR2 ANQGSEA come from the germline V gene. CDR3: CSVEVQTSSYEQYF. CDR3 sequence (DNA): TGCAGCGTTGAAGTCCAAACCAGCTCCTACGAGCAGTACTTC.

This clonotype has only a few counts. The chain is built from TRBV20-1 and TRBJ2-7; the match to TRBD1 covers 8 bases. Trimming cost V 0 bases and J 2 bases; bases outside gene matches: 6. This CDR3 has 15 residues. The germline gives CDR1 DFQATT, CDR2 SNEGSKA (reference sequence). The CDR3 DNA follows: TGCAGTGCTAGAGACCCGACAGGGGCCCCCTACGAGCAGTACTTC. It codes for CSARDPTGAPYEQYF.

Only a few counts were recorded for this clonotype. The chain employs TRBV5-1 and TRBJ1-1; 10 bases are shared with TRBD1. This CDR3 is built from 15 residues. With 2 bases clipped from V and 5 bases from J, the junction kept 6 bases outside the gene matches. Germline loops: CDR1 SGHRS, CDR2 YFSETQ. The CDR3 region has the DNA TGCGCCAGCAGCTTTTGGACAGGGGGAATGACTGAAGCTTTCTTT. Its protein is CASSFWTGGMTEAFF.

The rearrangement uses TRBV4-3 and TRBJ2-3; no clear D. The germline CDR1 and CDR2 sequences are LGHNA and YSLEER. Trimming stripped 0 bases from V and 2 bases from J, with 9 bases between. CDR3 length: 15 amino acids. The CDR3 region is CASSQDWANTDTQYF. The CDR3 region has the DNA TGCGCCAGCAGCCAAGATTGGGCAAACACAGATACGCAGTATTTT.

This clonotype was counted many times. The chain employs TRBV29-1 and TRBJ2-2, with D possibly being TRBD1 (5 bases). CDR1 is SQVTM and CDR2 is ANQGSEA in the germline V gene. This CDR3 comprises 12 residues. Trimming removed 7 bases from V and 6 bases from J, with 12 bases in between. The CDR3 bases are TGCAGCGCCGTACAGGAAGCCGGGGAGCTGTTTTTT. It is translated as CSAVQEAGELFF.

V usage is TRBV24-1 and J usage is TRBJ2-3; TRBD1 is a possible D gene (5 bases). The V gene lost 0 bases and the J gene lost 2 bases, with 14 bases spanning the gap. The germline V gene encodes CDR1 KGHDR and CDR2 SFDVKD. CDR3 length equals 17 residues. The CDR3 here is CATSDLISRQNTDTQYF. DNA of the CDR3: TGTGCCACCAGTGATTTGATCTCGAGACAGAACACAGATACGCAGTATTTT.

The chain links TRBV29-1 to TRBJ1-2; D call uncertain. The ends were cut back, 2 bases at V and 1 base at J, with 8 bases in the middle. The CDR3 spans 13 residues. CDR1 is SQVTM and CDR2 is ANQGSEA in the germline V gene. CDR3 protein: CSVELPDNYGYTF. In nucleotides, the CDR3 is TGCAGCGTTGAACTCCCAGATAACTATGGCTACACCTTC.

The V call is TRBV6-5, the J call TRBJ1-1; D gene unclear. Germline V CDR1 and CDR2: MNHEY, SVGAGI. The V end lost 2 bases, the J end lost 0 bases, and 7 bases lay between the germline ends. The CDR3 is 14 amino acids. CDR3 loop: CASSYLGMNTEAFF. CDR3 coding DNA: TGTGCCAGCAGTTACCTGGGCATGAACACTGAAGCTTTCTTT.